Included here is one TCR beta chain sequence, with context. Germline values: CDR1 WSHSY, CDR2 SAAADI. CDR3 length: 12 amino acids. Between the trimmed V and J ends, which lost 1 base and 7 bases, there was a span of 7 bases. The method was immunoSEQ multiplex PCR; TCRdb's version includes in-frame clones alone and lacks a portion of them. The sample records roughly 160,000 clones, approximately 80% being singletons. These data originate in a study of blood T cell repertoires in COVID-19. Across the whole study: T cells, B-cell-depleted T cells, or PBMCs provided the cDNA or gDNA that served as material.

The source is a woman aged 55-69 years with acute or convalescent COVID-19. The sequencing sample was made of peripheral blood. This chain links TRBV10-2 with TRBJ1-1; D gene uncertain. The CDR3 nucleotides read TGCGCCAGCAGTGAGTTGTATTATGAAGCTTTCTTT. It encodes CASSELYYEAFF.